This T cell receptor (beta chain) was captured in a study of Graves' ophthalmopathy and Graves' hyperthyroidism. V dropped 5 bases and J dropped 4; count of bases not matched to a gene: 5. The CDR3 sequence is 14 residues long. From germline, CDR1 is DFQATT and CDR2 SNEGSKA (reference sequence). This clonotype has a count of ten or more. Using RNA transcripts, the TCR beta CDR3 regions were amplified. First-round RT-PCR employed HTBI primers, with a second-round multiplex PCR after it. TCRdb reprocessed the multiplex PCR reads via MiXCR and lists one record per CDR3 protein. The sample includes about 340,000 distinct CDR3 sequences, around a sixth of them seen just once.

Material for sequencing was peripheral blood. The sequence came from an adult man with Graves' ophthalmopathy. This rearrangement joins TRBV20-1 to TRBJ1-6; TRBD1 agrees at 7 bases. DNA of the CDR3: TGCAGTGCTGCCCCGGGACAGTATAATTCACCCCTCCACTTT. It translates to CSAAPGQYNSPLHF.